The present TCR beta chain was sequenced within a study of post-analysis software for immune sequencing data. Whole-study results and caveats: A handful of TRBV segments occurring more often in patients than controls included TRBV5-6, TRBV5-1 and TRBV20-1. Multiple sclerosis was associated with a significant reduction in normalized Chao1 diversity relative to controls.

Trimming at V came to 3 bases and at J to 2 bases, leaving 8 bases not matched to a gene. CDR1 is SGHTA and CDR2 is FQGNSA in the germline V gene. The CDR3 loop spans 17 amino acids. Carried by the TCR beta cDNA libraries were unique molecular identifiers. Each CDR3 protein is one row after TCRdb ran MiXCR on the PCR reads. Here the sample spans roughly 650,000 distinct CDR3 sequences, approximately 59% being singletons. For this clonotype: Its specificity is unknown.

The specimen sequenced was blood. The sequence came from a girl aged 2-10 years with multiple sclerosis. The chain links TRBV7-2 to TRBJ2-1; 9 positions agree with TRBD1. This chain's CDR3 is CASSFQTRTGAYNEQFF. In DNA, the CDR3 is TGTGCCAGCAGCTTCCAAACGCGGACAGGGGCCTACAATGAGCAGTTCTTC. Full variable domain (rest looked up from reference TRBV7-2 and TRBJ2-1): GAGVSQSPSNKVTEKGKDVELRCDPISGHTALYWYRQSLGQGLEFLIYFQGNSAPDKSGLPSDRFSAERTGGSVSTLTIQRTQQEDSAVYLCASSFQTRTGAYNEQFFGPGTRLTVL.